In its sample, the clone carrying this T cell receptor beta chain was seen many times. What it recognizes is unknown. This sample was included in a study of CD8+CD57+ T cells in acquired aplastic anemia. Points from the study as a whole: Patients did not significantly differ from controls in CD8+ Simpson's diversity.

Genomic DNA provided the template from which TCR beta VDJ and CDR3 profiles were obtained. TCRdb called the reads again in MiXCR, with one record for every CDR3 protein. This sample yields 150,000 or so distinct CDR3 sequences, of which about half are seen a single time; 3% to 4% belongs to the top ten. Germline V CDR1 and CDR2: ENHRY, SYGVKD. Trimming stripped 8 bases from V and 7 bases from J, with 14 bases between. This CDR3 contains 13 residues. By flow cytometry, patients selected for sequencing had shown an expansion of CD8+CD57+ cells. The blood sampling took place in patients who had so far received no therapy.

The rearrangement uses TRBV10-3 and TRBJ1-4; tentative D call: TRBD1 (5 bases). Source material: sorted CD4+, CD8+, or CD8+CD57+ T cells (not recorded which) from PBMCs. This receptor was obtained from a human donor with aplastic anemia. CDR3 loop: CAIGGILGEKLFF. CDR3 bases: TGTGCCATCGGGGGGATATTGGGTGAAAAACTGTTTTTT.